Presented here are 25 T cell receptor beta chains from one specimen sequenced in a study of CD8 T cells in ankylosing spondylitis. MiXCR was run by TCRdb on the 5' RACE reads, yielding one entry per CDR3 protein. There are about 420,000 distinct CDR3 sequences in the sample; 20% to 25% occur only once, and less than 20% lies in the top ten. The antigens of these receptors remain unknown. Overall study findings and caveats: For ankylosing spondylitis blood, a TCR beta motif of several highly homologous variants appeared characteristic.

Sequenced input: blood, either unsorted or a sorted T cell fraction (not recorded which). The source of these receptors is a male donor with ankylosing spondylitis.

This clonotype has just a few counts. V and J are TRBV28 and TRBJ2-2, with 8 bases matching TRBD2. CDR3 length: 15 residues. Germline trimming cut 6 bases from V and 3 bases from J; bases unmatched to any gene: 6. The germline CDR1 and CDR2 sequences are MDHEN and SYDVKM. The CDR3 nucleotides read TGTGCCAGCAGCCGGGGGGGCGCAGACACCGGGGAGCTGTTTTTT. Residues: CASSRGGADTGELFF.

The V gene is TRBV7-9, the J gene TRBJ2-3; D gene uncertain. CDR3 length equals 13 residues. V lost 3 bases to trimming and J lost 1 base, with 5 bases between them. Per the germline V gene, CDR1 is SEHNR and CDR2 is FQNEAQ (reference sequence). In nucleotides, the CDR3 is TGTGCCAGCAGCTTCCGGCGCACAGATACGCAGTATTTT. It codes for CASSFRRTDTQYF.

The chain uses TRBV5-1 and TRBJ2-5, with 8 nucleotides matching TRBD2. Germline values: CDR1 SGHRS, CDR2 YFSETQ. This CDR3 has 14 residues. The V and J ends lost 1 base and 7 bases, in that order; junction bases with no gene match: 6. The CDR3 DNA sequence: TGCGCCAGCAGCTTGCAGCGGGAGAAGGGGACCCAGTACTTC. It encodes CASSLQREKGTQYF.

The V gene is TRBV11-2, the J gene TRBJ2-2, with 7 positions matching TRBD1. CDR1 is SGHAT and CDR2 is FQNNGV in the germline V gene. Trimming cost V 5 bases and J 4 bases; bases outside gene matches: 7. The CDR3 is made up of 15 amino acids. The CDR3 DNA reads as TGTGCCAGCAGCATCCGGGGACAGTCCACCGGGGAGCTGTTTTTT. Translation gives CASSIRGQSTGELFF. The variable domain in full, with the rest retrieved from reference TRBV11-2 and TRBJ2-2, is EAGVAQSPRYKIIEKRQSVAFWCNPISGHATLYWYQQILGQGPKLLIQFQNNGVVDDSQLPKDRFSAERLKGVDSTLKIQPAKLEDSAVYLCASSIRGQSTGELFFGEGSRLTVL.

V is TRBV11-2 and J is TRBJ2-1; 7 nucleotides align to TRBD2. Germline V gene data show CDR1 as SGHAT and CDR2 as FQNNGV. The CDR3 has 14 residues. V gave up 3 bases and J gave up 7 bases; unmatched junction bases: 6. The CDR3 region is CASSLAGASNEQFF. In nucleotides, the CDR3 is TGTGCCAGCAGCTTGGCGGGAGCGAGTAATGAGCAGTTCTTC.

The rearrangement uses TRBV30 and TRBJ2-1; 11 nucleotides line up with TRBD1. J lost 8 bases, V lost 3 bases, and 12 bases had no gene match. CDR1 is GTSNPN and CDR2 is SVGIG in the germline V gene (reference sequence). The CDR3 sequence is 16 residues long. CDR3 region: CAWSSVVDRGPDEQFF. CDR3 in DNA: TGTGCCTGGAGCTCAGTTGTGGACAGGGGGCCGGATGAGCAGTTCTTC. The entire variable domain, with the rest obtained from reference TRBV30 and TRBJ2-1, is as follows: SQTIHQWPATLVQPVGSPLSLECTVEGTSNPNLYWYRQAAGRGLQLLFYSVGIGQISSEVPQNLSASRPQDRQFILSSKKLLLSDSGFYLCAWSSVVDRGPDEQFFGPGTRLTVL.

The V call is TRBV12-3 or TRBV12-4, the J call TRBJ2-5; D possibly corresponds to TRBD1 (7 bases). The V end was cut by 7 bases, the J end by 9 bases, with 21 bases between. CDR3 length: 14 residues. DNA of the CDR3: TGTGCCAGCAAAGGGACAGCGAATCCGGGGGCCCAGTACTTC. This codes for CASKGTANPGAQYF.

This rearrangement joins TRBV20-1 to TRBJ2-1, with 8 bases aligning to TRBD2. V trimming: 4 bases; J trimming: 0 bases; junction bases outside the gene matches: 2. Germline V CDR1 and CDR2: DFQATT, SNEGSKA (reference sequence). The CDR3 consists of 14 residues. CDR3 sequence: CSANSGISYNEQFF. For the CDR3, the DNA is TGCAGTGCTAATAGCGGGATCTCCTACAATGAGCAGTTCTTC.

The chain combines TRBV18 with TRBJ2-3; TRBD1 matches at 10 bases. The CDR3 contains 16 residues. Germline-derived CDR1 and CDR2 are KGHSH and LQKENI. Losses at the gene ends were 3 bases for V and 0 bases for J; bases not matched to a gene: 3. Here the CDR3 reads CASSPDRGRSTDTQYF. CDR3 coding DNA: TGTGCCAGCTCACCCGACAGGGGGCGAAGCACAGATACGCAGTATTTT.

This clonotype was seen at least ten times. The CDR3 loop is CASSLAEQFF. CDR3 coding DNA: TGCGCCAGCAGCTTGGCTGAGCAGTTCTTC. V usage is TRBV5-1 and J usage is TRBJ2-1; no firm D call. The CDR3 totals 10 residues. The V end lost 0 bases, the J end lost 9 bases, and 1 base lay between the germline ends. The germline CDR1 and CDR2 sequences are SGHRS and YFSETQ. The variable domain in full, completed from reference TRBV5-1 and TRBJ2-1, reads KAGVTQTPRYLIKTRGQQVTLSCSPISGHRSVSWYQQTPGQGLQFLFEYFSETQRNKGNFPGRFSGRQFSNSRSEMNVSTLELGDSALYLCASSLAEQFFGPGTRLTVL.

The genes are TRBV28 and TRBJ2-5; TRBD2 matches at 7 bases. This CDR3 region has 14 residues. CDR1 is MDHEN and CDR2 is SYDVKM in the germline V gene. J lost 4 bases, V lost 3 bases, and 5 bases had no gene match. DNA for the CDR3: TGTGCCAGCAGTTTTTGGCGGGAGCGAGAGACCCAGTACTTC. Protein: CASSFWRERETQYF.

This clonotype was counted many times. This chain uses TRBV20-1 with TRBJ2-3; weak D call: TRBD2 (6 bases). CDR1 is DFQATT and CDR2 is SNEGSKA in the germline V gene (reference sequence). This CDR3 contains 11 residues. V dropped 3 bases and J dropped 9 bases, with 10 bases sitting between them. CDR3 DNA sequence: TGCAGTGCTAGTTGGGGGGACACGCAGTATTTT. This codes for CSASWGDTQYF.

This clonotype turned up a few times. The chain employs TRBV11-2 and TRBJ2-1; D is unclear. The length of the CDR3 is 11 residues. V was shortened by 3 bases and J by 9 bases, with 6 bases between the two germline ends. Germline CDR1 and CDR2: SGHAT and FQNNGV. The CDR3 coding sequence is TGTGCCAGCAGCTTTAGAGTTGAGCAGTTCTTC. Protein sequence: CASSFRVEQFF.

The chain is built from TRBV12-3 or TRBV12-4 and TRBJ2-2, with D perhaps matching TRBD2 (5 bases). The V and J ends lost 6 bases and 4 bases respectively, with 15 bases between them. This CDR3 region has 15 residues. The chain's CDR3 is CASSPTWAGTGELFF. The CDR3 DNA is TGTGCCAGCAGCCCGACGTGGGCGGGCACCGGGGAGCTGTTTTTT.

The chain couples TRBV5-1 to TRBJ2-1; D tentatively reads TRBD1 or TRBD2 (6 bases each). Germline V lookup: CDR1 SGHRS, CDR2 YFSETQ. The CDR3 extends over 16 amino acids. V was trimmed by 4 bases and J by 0 bases, leaving 14 bases between them. CDR3 region: CASSPWGADSYNEQFF. The CDR3 DNA reads as TGCGCCAGCAGCCCGTGGGGGGCGGACTCCTACAATGAGCAGTTCTTC.

In this sample, this clonotype turned up a few times. This chain joins TRBV6-4 and TRBJ1-6, with 8 bases aligning to TRBD1. V shed 5 bases, J shed 8 bases, and the junction held 2 bases outside the gene matches. The CDR3 has 13 amino acids. In germline, CDR1 is MRHNA, CDR2 SNTAGT. DNA of the CDR3: TGTGCCAGCAGTACGGACAGGGATTCACCCCTCCACTTT. Translation gives CASSTDRDSPLHF.

The genes are TRBV5-1 and TRBJ2-5; the match to TRBD1 covers 7 bases. Germline V gene sequence: CDR1 SGHRS, CDR2 YFSETQ. CDR3 length: 14 residues. The junction had 2 bases not matched to a gene; V was cut back by 2 bases and J by 1 base. The CDR3, as DNA: TGCGCCAGCAGCTTCGACAGGGCCCAAGAGACCCAGTACTTC. Its translation: CASSFDRAQETQYF.

This clonotype showed up just a few times. The chain carries TRBV20-1 and TRBJ2-7; no reliable D call. V was trimmed by 3 bases and J by 7 bases, leaving 10 bases between them. CDR1 DFQATT and CDR2 SNEGSKA come from the germline V gene (reference sequence). This CDR3 is 11 amino acids long. CDR3 loop: CSASVAWEQYF. DNA for the CDR3: TGCAGTGCTAGTGTGGCTTGGGAGCAGTACTTC.

This clonotype has just a few counts. This chain connects TRBV12-3 or TRBV12-4 to TRBJ2-2, with D perhaps TRBD1 or TRBD2 (5 bases each). Between the trimmed V and J ends, which lost 1 base and 5 bases, there was a span of 26 bases. The CDR3 runs to 20 residues. Here the CDR3 reads CASSLVRGQGVRRWTGELFF. The CDR3, as DNA: TGTGCCAGCAGTTTAGTACGAGGGCAGGGTGTGAGGAGGTGGACCGGGGAGCTGTTTTTT.

This clonotype was detected only a few times. This sequence joins TRBV18 and TRBJ2-1, with 11 positions matching TRBD2. The germline gives CDR1 KGHSH, CDR2 LQKENI. With V trimmed by 3 bases and J by 0 bases, 4 bases remained unmatched. The CDR3 runs 17 residues. CDR3 DNA sequence: TGTGCCAGCTCACCCGGGACTAGCGGAAGCTCCTACAATGAGCAGTTCTTC. It specifies CASSPGTSGSSYNEQFF.

The gene calls are TRBV6-1 and TRBJ2-7, with 8 bases aligning to TRBD2. The CDR3 totals 14 residues. The V gene end was trimmed by 5 bases and the J gene end by 5 bases; junction bases not matched to a gene: 8. Germline CDR1 reads MNHNS; CDR2 reads SASEGT. CDR3 sequence: CASSPTGGPHEQYF. The CDR3 DNA reads as TGTGCCAGCAGTCCGACGGGAGGGCCCCACGAGCAGTACTTC.

The V call is TRBV7-2, the J call TRBJ2-7; 8 bases are shared with TRBD2. CDR1 and CDR2 from the germline V gene are SGHTA and FQGNSA. The CDR3 loop spans 13 amino acids. The ends lost 6 bases at V and 5 bases at J; junction bases unmatched: 6. The CDR3 here is CASSDGTRHEQYF. As DNA, the CDR3 is TGTGCCAGCAGTGACGGGACTAGGCACGAGCAGTACTTC.

The genes are TRBV5-1 and TRBJ2-1; TRBD2 agrees at 11 bases. Trimming cost V 4 bases and J 0 bases; bases outside gene matches: 12. Looked up from germline, CDR1 is SGHRS and CDR2 is YFSETQ. The CDR3 sequence is 19 residues long. The CDR3 spells CASSEPGLAASSSYNEQFF. In DNA form, the CDR3 reads TGCGCCAGCAGCGAACCGGGACTAGCGGCGTCTAGCTCCTACAATGAGCAGTTCTTC. The full variable domain, with the rest looked up from reference TRBV5-1 and TRBJ2-1, is KAGVTQTPRYLIKTRGQQVTLSCSPISGHRSVSWYQQTPGQGLQFLFEYFSETQRNKGNFPGRFSGRQFSNSRSEMNVSTLELGDSALYLCASSEPGLAASSSYNEQFFGPGTRLTVL.

The V call is TRBV5-1, the J call TRBJ2-2, with a tentative D call TRBD2 (6 bases). The CDR3 is made up of 16 amino acids. Germline loops: CDR1 SGHRS, CDR2 YFSETQ. V lost 1 base and J 2 bases, leaving 12 bases between the germline ends. The CDR3 sequence is CASSLRQGGNTGELFF. In nucleotides, the CDR3 is TGCGCCAGCAGCTTGCGTCAGGGAGGAAACACCGGGGAGCTGTTTTTT.

In this sample, this clonotype turned up a few times. V and J are TRBV10-2 and TRBJ1-4; D gene unclear. This CDR3 contains 12 residues. Trimming took off 7 bases at V and 7 bases at J, with 10 bases between the two ends. The V gene's germline CDR1 is WSHSY and CDR2 SAAADI. CDR3 amino acids: CASTGLGEKLFF. The DNA for the CDR3 is TGCGCCAGCACAGGCCTGGGTGAAAAACTGTTTTTT.